The entry below gives a single T cell receptor beta chain sequence along with its context. Original processing methods: Amplified reference gene primers provided the basis for estimating nucleated cell counts. Method: immunoSEQ multiplex PCR; TCRdb's copy keeps in-frame clones and lacks some. That table supplies the V and J calls and clone size; D and trimming were determined from the DNA. Seen here are over 150,000 clones, approximately 85% observed once, and the top ten hold more than 5%. The data are from a study of blood T cell repertoires in COVID-19. The overall study: T cells, B-cell-depleted T cells, or PBMCs supplied cDNA or gDNA.

Membership in each cohort depended on participant-reported clinical history. Cohort 3 recovery required two negative PCRs, clearance, or symptom resolution. V lost 8 bases, J lost 1 base, and 9 bases lay in between. The germline V gene encodes CDR1 MGHDK and CDR2 SYGVNS. There are 12 residues in the CDR3. The sequenced sample consisted of PBMCs or T cells enriched from blood (not recorded which). The genes are TRBV25-1 and TRBJ2-7, with a possible D match to TRBD1 (6 bases). This sequence was found in a man aged 40-49 years who had recovered from COVID-19. The CDR3 region has the DNA TGTGCCAGCGGGGGCCAGTCCTACGAGCAGTACTTC. Its protein is CASGGQSYEQYF.